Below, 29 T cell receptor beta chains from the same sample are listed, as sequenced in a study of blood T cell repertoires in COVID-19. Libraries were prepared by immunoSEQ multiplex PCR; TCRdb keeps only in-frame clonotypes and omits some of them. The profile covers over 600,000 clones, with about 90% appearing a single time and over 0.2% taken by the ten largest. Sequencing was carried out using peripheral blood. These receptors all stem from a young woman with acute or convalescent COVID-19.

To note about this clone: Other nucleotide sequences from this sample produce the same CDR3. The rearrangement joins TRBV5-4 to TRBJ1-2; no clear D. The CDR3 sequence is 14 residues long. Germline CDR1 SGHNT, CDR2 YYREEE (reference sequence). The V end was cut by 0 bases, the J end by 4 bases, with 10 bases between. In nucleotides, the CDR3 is TGTGCCAGCAGCTTGGAAGGAGGCCTCTATGGCTACACCTTC. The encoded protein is CASSLEGGLYGYTF.

This CDR3 reads CASSYHWSSYNEQFF. CDR3 DNA sequence: TGTGCCAGCAGCTACCACTGGAGCTCCTACAATGAGCAGTTCTTC. J is TRBJ2-1 and V is TRBV7-2; D unresolved. The V and J ends lost 4 bases and 0 bases respectively, with 10 bases between them. The CDR3 is made up of 15 amino acids. The germline V gene encodes CDR1 SGHTA and CDR2 FQGNSA.

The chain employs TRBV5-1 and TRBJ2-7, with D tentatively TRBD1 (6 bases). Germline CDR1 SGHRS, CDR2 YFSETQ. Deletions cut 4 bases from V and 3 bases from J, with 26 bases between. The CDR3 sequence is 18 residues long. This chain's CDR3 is CASSPTRSTGPILYEQYF. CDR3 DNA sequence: TGCGCCAGCAGCCCCACCCGGTCGACAGGCCCGATTCTCTACGAGCAGTACTTC.

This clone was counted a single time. CDR3 amino acids: CASSSLVGEEAFF. The CDR3 region has the DNA TGTGCCAGCAGCTCCTTGGTCGGGGAAGAAGCTTTCTTT. V and J are TRBV7-9 and TRBJ1-1; the D is unclear. From germline, CDR1 is SEHNR and CDR2 FQNEAQ (reference sequence). V was trimmed by 4 bases and J by 8 bases, leaving 14 bases between them. The CDR3 consists of 13 residues.

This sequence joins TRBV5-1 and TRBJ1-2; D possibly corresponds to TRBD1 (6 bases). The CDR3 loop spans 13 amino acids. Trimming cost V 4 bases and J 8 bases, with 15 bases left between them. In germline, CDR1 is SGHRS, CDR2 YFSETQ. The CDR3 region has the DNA TGCGCCAGCAGCCCTACAGGGATGCAGGGCTACACCTTC. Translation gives CASSPTGMQGYTF.

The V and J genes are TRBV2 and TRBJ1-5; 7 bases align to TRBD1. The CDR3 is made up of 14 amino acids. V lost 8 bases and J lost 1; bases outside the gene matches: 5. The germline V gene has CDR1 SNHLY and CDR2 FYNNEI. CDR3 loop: CASGRQGSNQPQHF. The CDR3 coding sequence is TGTGCCAGCGGGAGACAGGGAAGCAATCAGCCCCAGCATTTT.

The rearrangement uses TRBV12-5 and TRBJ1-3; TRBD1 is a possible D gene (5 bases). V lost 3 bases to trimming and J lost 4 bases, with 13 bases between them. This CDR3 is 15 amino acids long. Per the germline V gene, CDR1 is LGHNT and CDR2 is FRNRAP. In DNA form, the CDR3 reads TGTGCTAGTGGTTTCCGACAGTCGGACGGAAACACCATATATTTT. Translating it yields CASGFRQSDGNTIYF.

The CDR3 DNA is TGCGCCAGCAGCCTAGGGACTGTCTCTGGAAACACCATATATTTT. The encoded protein is CASSLGTVSGNTIYF. This chain links TRBV4-1 with TRBJ1-3; D might be TRBD1 (5 bases). CDR3 size: 15 residues. V was pared by 4 bases and J by 0 bases, with 10 bases between. Germline-derived CDR1 and CDR2 are MGHRA and YSYEKL.

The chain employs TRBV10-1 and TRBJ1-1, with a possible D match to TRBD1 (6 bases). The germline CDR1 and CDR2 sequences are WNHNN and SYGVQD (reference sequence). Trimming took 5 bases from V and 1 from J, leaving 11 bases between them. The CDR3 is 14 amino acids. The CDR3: CASSPPTGNTEAFF. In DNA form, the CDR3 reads TGCGCCAGCAGTCCCCCGACAGGGAACACTGAAGCTTTCTTT.

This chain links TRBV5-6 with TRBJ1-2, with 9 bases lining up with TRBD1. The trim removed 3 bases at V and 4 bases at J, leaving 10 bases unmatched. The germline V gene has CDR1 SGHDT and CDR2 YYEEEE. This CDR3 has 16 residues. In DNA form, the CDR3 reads TGTGCCAGCAGCTATCTACAGGGGGCGCAGGGCTATGGCTACACCTTC. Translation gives CASSYLQGAQGYGYTF.

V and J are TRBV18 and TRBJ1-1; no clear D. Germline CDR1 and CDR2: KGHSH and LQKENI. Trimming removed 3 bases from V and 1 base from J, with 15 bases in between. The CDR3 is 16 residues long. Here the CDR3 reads CASSPPTRKPNTEAFF. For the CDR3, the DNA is TGTGCCAGCTCACCCCCAACACGAAAACCGAACACTGAAGCTTTCTTT.

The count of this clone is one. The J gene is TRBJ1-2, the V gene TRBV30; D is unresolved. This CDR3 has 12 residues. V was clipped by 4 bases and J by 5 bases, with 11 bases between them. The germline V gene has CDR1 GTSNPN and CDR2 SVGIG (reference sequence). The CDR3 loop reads CAWIRAGYGYTF. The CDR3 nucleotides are TGTGCCTGGATCCGTGCGGGGTATGGCTACACCTTC.

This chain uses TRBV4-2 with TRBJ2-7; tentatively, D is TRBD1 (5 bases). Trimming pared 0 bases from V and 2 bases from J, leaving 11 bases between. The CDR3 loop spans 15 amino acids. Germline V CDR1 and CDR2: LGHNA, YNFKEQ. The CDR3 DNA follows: TGTGCCAGCAGCCAAGAAAAAGGGGCTACCTACGAGCAGTACTTC. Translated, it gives CASSQEKGATYEQYF.

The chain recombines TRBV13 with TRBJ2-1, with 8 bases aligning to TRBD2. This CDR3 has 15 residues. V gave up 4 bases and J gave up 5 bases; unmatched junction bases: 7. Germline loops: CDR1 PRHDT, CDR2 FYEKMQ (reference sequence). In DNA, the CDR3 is TGTGCCAGCAGCTGGCTAAGCGGGGGCCACAATGAGCAGTTCTTC. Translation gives CASSWLSGGHNEQFF.

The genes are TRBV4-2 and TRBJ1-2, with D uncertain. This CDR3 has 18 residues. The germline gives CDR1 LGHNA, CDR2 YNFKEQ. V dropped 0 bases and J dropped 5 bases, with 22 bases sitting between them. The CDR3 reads CASSQDLTARTSIYGYTF. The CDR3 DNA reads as TGTGCCAGCAGCCAAGATCTCACAGCCCGCACCTCAATTTATGGCTACACCTTC.

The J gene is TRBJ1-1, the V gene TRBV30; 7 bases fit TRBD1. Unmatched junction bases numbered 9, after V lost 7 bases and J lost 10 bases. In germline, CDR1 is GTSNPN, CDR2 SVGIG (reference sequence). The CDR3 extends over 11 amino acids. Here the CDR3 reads CAFGTDGLAFF. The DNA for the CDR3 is TGTGCCTTTGGGACAGATGGTTTAGCTTTCTTT.

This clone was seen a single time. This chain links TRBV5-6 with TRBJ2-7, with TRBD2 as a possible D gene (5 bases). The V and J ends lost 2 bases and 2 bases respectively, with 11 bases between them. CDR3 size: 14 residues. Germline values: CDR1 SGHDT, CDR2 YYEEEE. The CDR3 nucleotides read TGTGCCAGCAGCTTCCGGGATATTACCTACGAGCAGTACTTC. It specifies CASSFRDITYEQYF.

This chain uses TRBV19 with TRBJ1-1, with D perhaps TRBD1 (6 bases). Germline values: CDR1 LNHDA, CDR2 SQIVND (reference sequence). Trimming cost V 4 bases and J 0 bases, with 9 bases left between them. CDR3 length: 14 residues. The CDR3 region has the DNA TGTGCCAGTAGTAGGACAGACATGAACACTGAAGCTTTCTTT. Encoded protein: CASSRTDMNTEAFF.

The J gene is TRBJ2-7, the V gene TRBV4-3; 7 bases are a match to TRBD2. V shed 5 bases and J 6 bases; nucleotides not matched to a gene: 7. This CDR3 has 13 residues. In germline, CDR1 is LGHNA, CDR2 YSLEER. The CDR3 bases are TGCGCCAGCAGCAAAACGGGGGGTAGCGAGCAGTACTTC. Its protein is CASSKTGGSEQYF.

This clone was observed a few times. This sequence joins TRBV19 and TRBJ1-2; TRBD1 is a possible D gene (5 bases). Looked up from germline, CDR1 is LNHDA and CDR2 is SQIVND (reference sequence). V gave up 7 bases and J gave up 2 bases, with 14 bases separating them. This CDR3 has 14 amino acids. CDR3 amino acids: CASTDGGSNYGYTF. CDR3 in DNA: TGTGCCAGTACGGACGGGGGGTCCAACTATGGCTACACCTTC.

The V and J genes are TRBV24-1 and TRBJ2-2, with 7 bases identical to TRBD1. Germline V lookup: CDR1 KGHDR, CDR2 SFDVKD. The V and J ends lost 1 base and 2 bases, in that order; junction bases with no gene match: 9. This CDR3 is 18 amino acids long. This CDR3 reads CATSDLGAQGPNTGELFF. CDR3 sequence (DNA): TGTGCCACCAGTGATTTAGGGGCACAGGGGCCAAACACCGGGGAGCTGTTTTTT.

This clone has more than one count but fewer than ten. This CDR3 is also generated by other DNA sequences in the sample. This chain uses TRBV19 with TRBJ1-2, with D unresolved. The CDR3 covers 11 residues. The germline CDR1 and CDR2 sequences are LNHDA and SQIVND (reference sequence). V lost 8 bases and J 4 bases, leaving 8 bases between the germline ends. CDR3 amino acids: CASSVGYGYTF. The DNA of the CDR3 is TGTGCCAGTTCGGTCGGCTATGGCTACACCTTC.

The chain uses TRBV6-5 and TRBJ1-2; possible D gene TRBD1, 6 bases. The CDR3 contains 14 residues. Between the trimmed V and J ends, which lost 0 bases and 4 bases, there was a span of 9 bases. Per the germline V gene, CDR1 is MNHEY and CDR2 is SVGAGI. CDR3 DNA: TGTGCCAGCAGTTACTCGGGGGGGCGCTATGGCTACACCTTC. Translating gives CASSYSGGRYGYTF.

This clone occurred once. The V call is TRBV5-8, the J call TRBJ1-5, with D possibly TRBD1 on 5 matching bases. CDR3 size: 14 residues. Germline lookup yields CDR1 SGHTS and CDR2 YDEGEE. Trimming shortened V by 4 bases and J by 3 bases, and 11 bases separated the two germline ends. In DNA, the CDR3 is TGTGCCAGCAGCCCACGACAGACCAATCAGCCCCAGCATTTT. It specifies CASSPRQTNQPQHF.

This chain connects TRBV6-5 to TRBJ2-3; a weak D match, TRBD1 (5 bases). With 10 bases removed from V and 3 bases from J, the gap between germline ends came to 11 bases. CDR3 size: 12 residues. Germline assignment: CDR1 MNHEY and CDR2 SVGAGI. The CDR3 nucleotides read TGTGCCACACTCTCAGGGACAGATACGCAGTATTTT. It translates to CATLSGTDTQYF.

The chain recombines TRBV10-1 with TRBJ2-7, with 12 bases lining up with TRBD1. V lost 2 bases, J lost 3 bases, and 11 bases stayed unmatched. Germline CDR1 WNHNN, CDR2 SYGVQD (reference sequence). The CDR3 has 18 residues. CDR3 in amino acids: CASSEKPPGTGGFYEQYF. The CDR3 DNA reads TGCGCCAGCAGTGAGAAACCCCCCGGGACAGGGGGCTTCTACGAGCAGTACTTC.

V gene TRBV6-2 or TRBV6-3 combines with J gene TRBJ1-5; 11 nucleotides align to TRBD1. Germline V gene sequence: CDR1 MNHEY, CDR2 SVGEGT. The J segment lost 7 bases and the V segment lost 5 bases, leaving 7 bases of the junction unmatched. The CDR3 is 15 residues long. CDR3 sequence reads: CASSRTGGAGQPQHF. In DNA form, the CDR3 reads TGTGCCAGCAGTAGGACAGGGGGCGCGGGACAGCCCCAGCATTTT.

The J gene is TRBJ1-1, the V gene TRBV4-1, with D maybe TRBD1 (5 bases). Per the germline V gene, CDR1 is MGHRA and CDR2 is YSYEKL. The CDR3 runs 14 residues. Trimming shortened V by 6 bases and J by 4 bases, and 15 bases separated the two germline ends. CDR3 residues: CASRSRGGVTEAFF. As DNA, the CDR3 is TGCGCCAGCAGGTCGCGGGGCGGAGTCACTGAAGCTTTCTTT.

CDR3 bases: TGTGCCAGCAGCGTAGGAGAGTGGAGCGGCGACGAGCAGTACTTC. It is translated as CASSVGEWSGDEQYF. The chain recombines TRBV9 with TRBJ2-7; TRBD2 might be the D (5 bases). This CDR3 region has 15 residues. The germline gives CDR1 SGDLS, CDR2 YYNGEE. The V gene lost 0 bases and the J gene lost 5 bases, with 15 bases spanning the gap.